This entry lists 9 T cell receptor beta chains sequenced from one sample in a study of T cell changes during pregnancy in multiple sclerosis. The data were produced by immunoSEQ multiplex PCR, yet TCRdb's version contains in-frame clones alone and is incomplete. The table lists 60,000 to 65,000 clones, more than 90% of them singletons. Source: peripheral blood, taken in the second trimester of pregnancy. Receptor source: a female donor with multiple sclerosis, enrolled in a pregnancy study.

The chain employs TRBV5-1 and TRBJ2-6, with 10 bases matching TRBD1. Germline V gene data show CDR1 as SGHRS and CDR2 as YFSETQ. J lost 1 base, V lost 5 bases, and 12 bases had no gene match. CDR3 length: 19 amino acids. CDR3 bases: TGCGCCAGCAGTCTTACGACAGGGGGCATCGGTTCTGGGGCCAACGTCCTGACTTTC. As protein: CASSLTTGGIGSGANVLTF.

The table lists this clone with a count of one. The chain joins TRBV18 to TRBJ2-5; D gene ambiguous. V dropped 2 bases and J dropped 2 bases, with 6 bases sitting between them. Germline values: CDR1 KGHSH, CDR2 LQKENI. The CDR3 totals 13 residues. In DNA, the CDR3 is TGTGCCAGCTCACCAGGGCCTCAAGAGACCCAGTACTTC. Translated, it gives CASSPGPQETQYF. Together with reference TRBV18 and TRBJ2-5, the CDR3 gives the full variable domain: NAGVMQNPRHLVRRRGQEARLRCSPMKGHSHVYWYRQLPEEGLKFMVYLQKENIIDESGMPKERFSAEFPKEGPSILRIQQVVRGDSAAYFCASSPGPQETQYFGPGTRLLVL.

CDR3: CASSLGQGADTQYF. The CDR3 DNA sequence: TGCGCCAGCAGCTTAGGACAGGGGGCAGATACGCAGTATTTT. The V call is TRBV5-1, the J call TRBJ2-3, with TRBD1 matching 10 bases. Germline CDR1 is SGHRS and CDR2 is YFSETQ. The CDR3 is made up of 14 amino acids. J lost 4 bases, V lost 2 bases, and 1 base had no gene match.

V usage is TRBV7-3 and J usage is TRBJ2-7, with D maybe TRBD1 (7 bases). The CDR3 is 15 amino acids. The ends were cut back, 2 bases at V and 3 bases at J, with 14 bases in the middle. Germline loops: CDR1 SGHTA, CDR2 FQGTGA. In DNA form, the CDR3 reads TGTGCCAGCAGCTTATCGTCAGGGGGGAACTACGAGCAGTACTTC. Translating gives CASSLSSGGNYEQYF. The full variable domain, rest sourced from reference TRBV7-3 and TRBJ2-7, is GAGVSQTPSNKVTEKGKYVELRCDPISGHTALYWYRQSLGQGPEFLIYFQGTGAADDSGLPNDRFFAVRPEGSVSTLKIQRTERGDSAVYLCASSLSSGGNYEQYFGPGTRLTVT.

The J gene is TRBJ2-3, the V gene TRBV9, with a tentative D call TRBD2 (6 bases). The ends were cut back, 0 bases at V and 2 bases at J, with 10 bases in the middle. Germline CDR1 SGDLS, CDR2 YYNGEE. This CDR3 has 15 residues. CDR3 amino acids: CASSVGGGYTDTQYF. CDR3 DNA sequence: TGTGCCAGCAGCGTAGGAGGAGGGTACACAGATACGCAGTATTTT.

The chain is built from TRBV15 and TRBJ1-2; 8 positions match TRBD1. CDR3 length: 18 residues. Germline V lookup: CDR1 LNHNV, CDR2 YYDKDF (reference sequence). J was trimmed by 8 bases and V by 0 bases; bases with no gene match: 17. For the CDR3, the DNA is TGTGCCACCAGCAGAGATCTAGGCGGACAGGGAATTCTCTGGGGCTACACCTTC. Amino acid sequence: CATSRDLGGQGILWGYTF.

In its sample, this clone was seen a few times. V gene TRBV2 combines with J gene TRBJ2-3; 9 nucleotides agree with TRBD1. Germline V gene data show CDR1 as SNHLY and CDR2 as FYNNEI. The V and J ends lost 6 bases and 0 bases, in that order; junction bases with no gene match: 7. CDR3 length: 16 amino acids. The CDR3 DNA is TGTGCCAGCAGACACCGGGACAGGGCGAGCACAGATACGCAGTATTTT. It is translated as CASRHRDRASTDTQYF.

The genes are TRBV2 and TRBJ1-2; D is undetermined. The V and J ends lost 0 bases and 8 bases respectively, with 16 bases between them. Germline V gives CDR1 SNHLY, CDR2 FYNNEI. This CDR3 spans 15 amino acids. The CDR3 sequence is CASSEARGLVLGYTF. The CDR3 nucleotides read TGTGCCAGCAGTGAAGCGCGAGGTCTGGTCTTAGGCTACACCTTC.

The V call is TRBV23-1, the J call TRBJ1-1, with TRBD1 matching 7 bases. TRBV23-1 is placed among ORFs of uncertain function. This CDR3 comprises 15 residues. The junction had 6 bases not matched to a gene; V was cut back by 0 bases and J by 5 bases. DNA of the CDR3: TGCGCCAGCAGTCAATCGAGGGACAGCCAGACTGAAGCTTTCTTT. It is translated as CASSQSRDSQTEAFF.